The TCR beta chain described here comes from a study of blood T cell repertoires in COVID-19. Authors' processing steps: Estimation of nucleated cell counts was performed using reference gene primer amplification. The table came from immunoSEQ multiplex PCR; TCRdb's copy has only in-frame clones and leaves some out. V and J calls and clone size come straight from that table; D and trimming were deduced from the DNA. Here the sample spans around 38,000 clones, 87% being singletons. The ends lost 2 bases at V and 5 bases at J; junction bases unmatched: 7. CDR1 and CDR2 from the germline V gene are MNHEY and SVGEGT. The CDR3 consists of 15 residues.

The gene calls are TRBV6-2 or TRBV6-3 and TRBJ2-5; 8 bases are a match to TRBD2. The clonotype was recovered from a man between 60 and 75 years old with COVID-19, enrolled during active disease. The material sequenced was peripheral blood. The CDR3 loop is CASSYQAGAGETQYF. CDR3 DNA sequence: TGTGCCAGCAGTTACCAAGCGGGAGCGGGGGAGACCCAGTACTTC.